The 20 T cell receptor beta chains below were found in one sample sequenced in a study of T cells after yellow fever vaccination. TCRdb used MiXCR to reprocess the 5' RACE reads, holding one entry per CDR3 protein. The sample has hundreds of thousands of distinct CDR3 sequences, under 15% seen once. The sample was CD4+ T cells sorted from PBMCs, taken 15 days after the yellow fever booster vaccination. The source is a man between 18 and 35 years old who received the YFV17D yellow fever vaccine.

This clonotype turned up a few times. This chain links TRBV7-9 with TRBJ1-2; 9 bases align to TRBD1. J was trimmed by 4 bases and V by 5 bases; bases with no gene match: 8. This CDR3 comprises 15 residues. Germline V CDR1 and CDR2: SEHNR, FQNEAQ (reference sequence). The DNA of the CDR3 is TGTGCCAGCAGCACAGGGGGCACCTCCCCCTATGGCTACACCTTC. Its protein product is CASSTGGTSPYGYTF.

The V call is TRBV12-3 or TRBV12-4, the J call TRBJ1-4; 7 bases agree with TRBD1. V lost 2 bases to trimming and J lost 3 bases; unmatched junction nucleotides: 3. This CDR3 spans 15 amino acids. The CDR3 bases are TGTGCCAGCAGTTTACTTACAGGGGCTAATGAAAAACTGTTTTTT. It yields the protein CASSLLTGANEKLFF.

In its sample, this clonotype was seen a few times. The V and J genes are TRBV2 and TRBJ2-5, with 10 bases matching TRBD2. V was pared by 8 bases and J by 0 bases, with 3 bases of the junction left unmatched. This CDR3 comprises 14 residues. The germline V gene has CDR1 SNHLY and CDR2 FYNNEI. The CDR3 here is CASELAGYQETQYF. CDR3 DNA sequence: TGTGCCAGCGAACTAGCGGGGTACCAAGAGACCCAGTACTTC.

This clonotype was recorded a few times. The V and J genes are TRBV6-4 and TRBJ2-4, with D unresolved. Germline V lookup: CDR1 MRHNA, CDR2 SNTAGT. The CDR3 loop spans 14 amino acids. V was trimmed by 6 bases and J by 1 base, leaving 10 bases between them. CDR3 in amino acids: CASSFGVAKNIQYF. As DNA, the CDR3 is TGTGCCAGCAGCTTTGGGGTGGCCAAAAACATTCAGTACTTC.

The chain joins TRBV4-3 to TRBJ2-2; D call uncertain. Germline V gene sequence: CDR1 LGHNA, CDR2 YSLEER. CDR3 length: 11 amino acids. V was shortened by 3 bases and J by 6 bases, with 2 bases between the two germline ends. The CDR3 spells CASSHAGELFF. The CDR3 DNA reads as TGCGCCAGCAGCCACGCCGGGGAGCTGTTTTTT.

J is TRBJ2-3 and V is TRBV7-2; D may match TRBD1 or TRBD2 (5 bases each). Germline V gene lookup returns CDR1 SGHTA and CDR2 FQGNSA. This CDR3 comprises 15 residues. The ends were cut back, 0 bases at V and 2 bases at J, with 9 bases in the middle. CDR3 in amino acids: CASSLAGENTDTQYF. CDR3 DNA: TGTGCCAGCAGCTTAGCGGGGGAAAACACAGATACGCAGTATTTT.

The chain is built from TRBV20-1 and TRBJ1-3, with 10 bases fitting TRBD1. Germline V lookup: CDR1 DFQATT, CDR2 SNEGSKA (reference sequence). The ends lost 0 bases at V and 3 bases at J; junction bases unmatched: 5. The CDR3 is 16 amino acids. CDR3 amino acids: CSARDYRTGGGNTIYF. Written as DNA, the CDR3 is TGCAGTGCTAGAGATTACCGGACAGGGGGTGGAAACACCATATATTTT.

The sample holds one count of this clonotype. The chain joins TRBV6-6 to TRBJ2-5; 7 bases line up with TRBD2. This CDR3 spans 16 amino acids. Germline CDR1 reads MNHNY; CDR2 reads SVGAGI (reference sequence). The ends lost 8 bases at V and 2 bases at J; junction bases unmatched: 14. The CDR3 sequence is CASPPQGGGLQETQYF. CDR3 sequence (DNA): TGTGCCAGCCCCCCGCAGGGCGGGGGACTTCAAGAGACCCAGTACTTC.

The V call is TRBV29-1, the J call TRBJ2-5; TRBD1 matches at 7 bases. CDR3 length: 15 amino acids. Germline CDR1 reads SQVTM; CDR2 reads ANQGSEA. After removal of 1 base from V and 1 base from J, the junction contained 6 bases not matched to a gene. CDR3 in amino acids: CSVEVRGTVQETQYF. CDR3 bases: TGCAGCGTTGAAGTGAGGGGGACAGTCCAAGAGACCCAGTACTTC.

The rearrangement uses TRBV28 and TRBJ2-5; 7 nucleotides line up with TRBD2. CDR3 length: 14 amino acids. CDR1 and CDR2 (germline): MDHEN, SYDVKM. With V trimmed by 7 bases and J by 2 bases, 7 bases remained unmatched. The CDR3 nucleotides are TGTGCCAGCACTCCGGCCGGGGGGCAAGAGACCCAGTACTTC. Its protein is CASTPAGGQETQYF.

This clonotype occurred many times. The chain has TRBV5-1 and TRBJ2-3; tentatively, D is TRBD2 (5 bases). Germline V lookup: CDR1 SGHRS, CDR2 YFSETQ. This CDR3 is 15 amino acids long. Trimming removed 4 bases at V and 5 bases at J, with 17 bases between. The CDR3, as DNA: TGCGCCAGCAGCCCCGGCGGGTCTGCAGGAGATACGCAGTATTTT. Encoded protein: CASSPGGSAGDTQYF.

This clonotype has a count of ten or more. The chain is built from TRBV18 and TRBJ1-5, with D possibly matching TRBD1 (6 bases). The CDR3 is made up of 15 amino acids. The V end lost 1 base, the J end lost 7 bases, and 14 bases lay between the germline ends. In germline, CDR1 is KGHSH, CDR2 LQKENI. The CDR3 DNA reads TGTGCCAGCTCACCACATAACAGGGCGGGCCAGCCCCAGCATTTT. Translated, it gives CASSPHNRAGQPQHF.

V gene TRBV7-9 combines with J gene TRBJ2-2; no firm D call. Germline V gives CDR1 SEHNR, CDR2 FQNEAQ (reference sequence). Trimming pared 3 bases from V and 3 bases from J, leaving 11 bases between. The CDR3 is made up of 15 amino acids. CDR3 nucleotide sequence: TGTGCCAGCAGCTTTGGTTCGGCGGACACCGGGGAGCTGTTTTTT. This translates into CASSFGSADTGELFF.

This clonotype was seen a handful of times. The gene calls are TRBV2 and TRBJ1-6; D is ambiguous. Germline V lookup: CDR1 SNHLY, CDR2 FYNNEI. CDR3 length: 15 amino acids. Trimming shortened V by 1 base and J by 0 bases, and 4 bases separated the two germline ends. The CDR3 sequence: CASSEGVSYNSPLHF. The CDR3 DNA sequence: TGTGCCAGCAGTGAAGGGGTCTCCTATAATTCACCCCTCCACTTT.

The chain has TRBV20-1 and TRBJ2-4, with unresolved D. The CDR3 covers 13 residues. Trimming took 5 bases from V and 6 from J, leaving 14 bases between them. Germline V gives CDR1 DFQATT, CDR2 SNEGSKA (reference sequence). The CDR3 DNA reads TGCAGTGCTCAAGACCCGGGCCCAAACATTCAGTACTTC. Residues: CSAQDPGPNIQYF.

The V call is TRBV4-3, the J call TRBJ2-3; the D call may be TRBD1 or TRBD2 (5 bases each). Trimming took off 0 bases at V and 3 bases at J, with 16 bases between the two ends. This CDR3 is 17 amino acids long. The germline V gene has CDR1 LGHNA and CDR2 YSLEER. In nucleotides, the CDR3 is TGCGCCAGCAGCCAAGAAGGATGGCCAGGGACGACAGATACGCAGTATTTT. It codes for CASSQEGWPGTTDTQYF.

The chain carries TRBV20-1 and TRBJ1-1, with 8 positions matching TRBD1. This CDR3 spans 11 amino acids. Germline V gene sequence: CDR1 DFQATT, CDR2 SNEGSKA (reference sequence). V dropped 7 bases and J dropped 4; count of bases not matched to a gene: 2. The CDR3 DNA reads as TGCAGTGTCACAGGGGGCACTGAAGCTTTCTTT. Protein sequence: CSVTGGTEAFF.

V usage is TRBV7-2 and J usage is TRBJ2-1; no clear D. Germline V gives CDR1 SGHTA, CDR2 FQGNSA. The CDR3 spans 13 residues. Trimming shortened V by 1 base and J by 12 bases, and 13 bases separated the two germline ends. The CDR3 sequence is CASSLVTIHGQFF. CDR3 nucleotide sequence: TGTGCCAGCAGCTTAGTTACCATTCATGGGCAGTTCTTC. The complete variable domain, with remaining parts taken from reference TRBV7-2 and TRBJ2-1, reads GAGVSQSPSNKVTEKGKDVELRCDPISGHTALYWYRQSLGQGLEFLIYFQGNSAPDKSGLPSDRFSAERTGGSVSTLTIQRTQQEDSAVYLCASSLVTIHGQFFGPGTRLTVL.

This clonotype was picked up a small number of times. The chain carries TRBV4-3 and TRBJ2-6; D is undetermined. Deletions cut 4 bases from V and 4 bases from J, with 8 bases between. The CDR3 spans 14 residues. Germline lookup yields CDR1 LGHNA and CDR2 YSLEER. The CDR3, as DNA: TGCGCCAGCAGCCCCCGTGAGGGGGCCAACGTCCTGACTTTC. Its translation is CASSPREGANVLTF.

This clonotype was seen only a few times. The gene calls are TRBV5-6 and TRBJ2-5; D gene unclear. V lost 2 bases, J lost 0 bases, and 8 bases lay in between. Germline-derived CDR1 and CDR2 are SGHDT and YYEEEE. The CDR3 consists of 14 residues. The CDR3 nucleotides read TGTGCCAGCAGCTTACCTGGGTACCAAGAGACCCAGTACTTC. Translated, it gives CASSLPGYQETQYF. The full variable domain, with the rest looked up from reference TRBV5-6 and TRBJ2-5, is DAGVTQSPTHLIKTRGQQVTLRCSPKSGHDTVSWYQQALGQGPQFIFQYYEEEERQRGNFPDRFSGHQFPNYSSELNVNALLLGDSALYLCASSLPGYQETQYFGPGTRLLVL.